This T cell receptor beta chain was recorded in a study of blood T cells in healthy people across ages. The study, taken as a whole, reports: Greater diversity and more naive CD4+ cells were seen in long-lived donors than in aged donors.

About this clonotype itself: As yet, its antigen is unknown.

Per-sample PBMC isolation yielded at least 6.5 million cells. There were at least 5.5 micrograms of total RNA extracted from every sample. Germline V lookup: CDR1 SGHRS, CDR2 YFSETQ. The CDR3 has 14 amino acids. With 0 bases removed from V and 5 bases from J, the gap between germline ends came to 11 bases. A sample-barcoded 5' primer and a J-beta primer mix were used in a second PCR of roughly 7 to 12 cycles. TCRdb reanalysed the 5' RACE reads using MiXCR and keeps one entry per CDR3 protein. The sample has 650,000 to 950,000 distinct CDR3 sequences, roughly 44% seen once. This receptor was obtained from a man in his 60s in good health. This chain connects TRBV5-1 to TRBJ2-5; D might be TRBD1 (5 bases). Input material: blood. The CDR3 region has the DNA TGCGCCAGCAGCTTGGAGGACACATGGGAGACCCAGTACTTC. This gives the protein CASSLEDTWETQYF.